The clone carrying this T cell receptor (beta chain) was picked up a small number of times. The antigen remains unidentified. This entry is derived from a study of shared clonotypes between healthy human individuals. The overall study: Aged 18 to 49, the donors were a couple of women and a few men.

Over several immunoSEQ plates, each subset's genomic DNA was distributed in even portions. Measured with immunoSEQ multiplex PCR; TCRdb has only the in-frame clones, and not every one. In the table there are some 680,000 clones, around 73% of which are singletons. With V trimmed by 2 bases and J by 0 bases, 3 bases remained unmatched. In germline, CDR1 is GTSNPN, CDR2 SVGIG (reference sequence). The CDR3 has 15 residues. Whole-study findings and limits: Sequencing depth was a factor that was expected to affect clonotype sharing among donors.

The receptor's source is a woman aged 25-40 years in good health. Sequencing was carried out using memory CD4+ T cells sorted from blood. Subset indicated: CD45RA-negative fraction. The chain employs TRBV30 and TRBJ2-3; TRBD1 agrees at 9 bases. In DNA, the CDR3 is TGTGCCTGGAGTACCGGGACAGGGAGCACAGATACGCAGTATTTT. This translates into CAWSTGTGSTDTQYF.